Sequencing of this TCR beta chain was carried out in a study of blood T cell repertoires in COVID-19. The assay was immunoSEQ multiplex PCR, and TCRdb's table has in-frame clones only and misses some. In the table there are some 150,000 clones, around 84% of which are singletons. The TCR comes from a human donor in a cohort sampled during active COVID-19. The material sequenced was peripheral blood.

The chain's CDR3 is CASSIVGTPSYEQYF. The CDR3 region has the DNA TGTGCCAGTAGTATAGTAGGGACACCTTCCTACGAGCAGTACTTC. The chain carries TRBV19 and TRBJ2-7; tentatively, D is TRBD1 (6 bases). CDR3 length equals 15 residues. Germline CDR1 and CDR2: LNHDA and SQIVND (reference sequence). Trimming pared 1 base from V and 1 base from J, leaving 11 bases between.